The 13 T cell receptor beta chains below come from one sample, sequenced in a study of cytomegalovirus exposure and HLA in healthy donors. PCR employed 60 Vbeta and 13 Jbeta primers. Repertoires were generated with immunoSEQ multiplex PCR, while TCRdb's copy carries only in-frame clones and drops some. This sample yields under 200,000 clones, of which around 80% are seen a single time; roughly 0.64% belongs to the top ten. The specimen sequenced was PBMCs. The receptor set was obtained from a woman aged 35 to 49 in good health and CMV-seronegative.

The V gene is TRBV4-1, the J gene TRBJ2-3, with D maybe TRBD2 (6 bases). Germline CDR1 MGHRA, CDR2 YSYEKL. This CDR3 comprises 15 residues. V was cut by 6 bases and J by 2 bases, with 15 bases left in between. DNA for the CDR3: TGCGCCAGCAGTTCCATCGCGGGATTCACAGATACGCAGTATTTT. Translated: CASSSIAGFTDTQYF.

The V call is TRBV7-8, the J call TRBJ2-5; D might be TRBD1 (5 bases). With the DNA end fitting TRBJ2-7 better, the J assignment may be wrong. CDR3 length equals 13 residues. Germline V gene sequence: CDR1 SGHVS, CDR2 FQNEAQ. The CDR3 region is CASSLGWGSEQYF. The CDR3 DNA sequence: TGTGCCAGCAGCTTAGGATGGGGCTCCGAGCAGTACTTC.

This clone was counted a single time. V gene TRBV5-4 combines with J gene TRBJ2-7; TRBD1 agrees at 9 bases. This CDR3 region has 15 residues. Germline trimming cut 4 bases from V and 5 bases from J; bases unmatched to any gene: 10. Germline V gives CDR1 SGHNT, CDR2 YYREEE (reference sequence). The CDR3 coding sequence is TGTGCCAGCAGCCAAAAGACAGGGGGGGGCCACGAGCAGTACTTC. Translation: CASSQKTGGGHEQYF.

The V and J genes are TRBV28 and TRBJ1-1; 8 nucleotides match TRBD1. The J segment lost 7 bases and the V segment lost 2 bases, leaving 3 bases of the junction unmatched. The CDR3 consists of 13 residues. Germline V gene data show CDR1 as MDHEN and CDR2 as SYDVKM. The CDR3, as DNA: TGTGCCAGCAGTTTAGTGGGACAGGATGAAGCTTTCTTT. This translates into CASSLVGQDEAFF.

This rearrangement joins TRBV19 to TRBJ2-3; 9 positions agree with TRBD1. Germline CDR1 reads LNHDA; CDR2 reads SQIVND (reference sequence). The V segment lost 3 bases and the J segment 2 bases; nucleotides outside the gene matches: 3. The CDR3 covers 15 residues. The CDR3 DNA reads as TGTGCCAGTAGTATCGGGACAGGGATCACAGATACGCAGTATTTT. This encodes CASSIGTGITDTQYF.

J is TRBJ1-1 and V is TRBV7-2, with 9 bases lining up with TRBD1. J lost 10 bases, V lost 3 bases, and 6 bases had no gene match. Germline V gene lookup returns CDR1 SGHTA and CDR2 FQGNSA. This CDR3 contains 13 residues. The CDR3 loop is CASSFGRQGVAFF. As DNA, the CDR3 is TGTGCCAGCAGCTTTGGCCGACAGGGGGTAGCTTTCTTT.

The CDR3 loop is CASSEFGGNTEAFF. The DNA of the CDR3 is TGTGCCAGCAGTGAATTCGGAGGAAACACTGAAGCTTTCTTT. The J gene is TRBJ1-1, the V gene TRBV25-1; the D is unclear. V was trimmed by 1 base and J by 2 bases, leaving 8 bases between them. The CDR3 loop spans 14 amino acids. Germline V gene sequence: CDR1 MGHDK, CDR2 SYGVNS.

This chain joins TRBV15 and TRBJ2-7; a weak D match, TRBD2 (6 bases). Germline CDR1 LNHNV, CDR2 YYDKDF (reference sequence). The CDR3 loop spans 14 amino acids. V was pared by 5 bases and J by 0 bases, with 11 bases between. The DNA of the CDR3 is TGTGCCACCAGCCTATCGGGGGACTCCTACGAGCAGTACTTC. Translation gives CATSLSGDSYEQYF.

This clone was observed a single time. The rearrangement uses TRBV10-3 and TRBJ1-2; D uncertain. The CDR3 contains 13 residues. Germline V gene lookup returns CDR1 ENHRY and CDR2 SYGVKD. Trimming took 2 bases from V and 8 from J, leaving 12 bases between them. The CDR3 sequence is CAISEGQPEGYTF. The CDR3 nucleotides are TGTGCCATCAGTGAGGGCCAACCGGAGGGCTACACCTTC.

The CDR3 is CASSRTARGYYGYTF. DNA for the CDR3: TGTGCCAGCAGCCGGACAGCGAGGGGCTACTATGGCTACACCTTC. The chain joins TRBV14 to TRBJ1-2; D possibly corresponds to TRBD1 (6 bases). The CDR3 is 15 residues long. With 4 bases removed from V and 3 bases from J, the gap between germline ends came to 15 bases. Germline values: CDR1 SGHDN, CDR2 FVKESK.

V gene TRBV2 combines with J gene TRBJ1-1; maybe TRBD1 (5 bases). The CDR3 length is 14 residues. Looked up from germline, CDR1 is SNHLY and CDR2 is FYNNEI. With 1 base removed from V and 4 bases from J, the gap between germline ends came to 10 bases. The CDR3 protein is CASSEGAGRTEAFF. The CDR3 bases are TGTGCCAGCAGTGAAGGGGCAGGGCGCACTGAAGCTTTCTTT.

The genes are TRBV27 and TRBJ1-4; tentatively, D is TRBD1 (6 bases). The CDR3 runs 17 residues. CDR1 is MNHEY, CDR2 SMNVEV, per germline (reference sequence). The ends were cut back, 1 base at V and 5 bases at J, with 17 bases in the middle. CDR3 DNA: TGTGCCAGCAGTTTATTCTTCAGGGGCAGCGAAAATGAAAAACTGTTTTTT. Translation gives CASSLFFRGSENEKLFF. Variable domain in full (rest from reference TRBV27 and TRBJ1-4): EAQVTQNPRYLITVTGKKLTVTCSQNMNHEYMSWYRQDPGLGLRQIYYSMNVEVTDKGDVPEGYKVSRKEKRNFPLILESPSPNQTSLYFCASSLFFRGSENEKLFFGSGTQLSVL.

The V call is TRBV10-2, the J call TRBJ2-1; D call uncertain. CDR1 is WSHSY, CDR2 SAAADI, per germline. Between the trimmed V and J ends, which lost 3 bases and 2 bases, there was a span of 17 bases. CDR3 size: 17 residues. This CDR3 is CASSDTVRARTYNEQFF. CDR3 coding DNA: TGCGCCAGCAGTGACACAGTCCGAGCCAGAACCTACAATGAGCAGTTCTTC.